This TCR beta chain was retrieved from a study of type 1 regulatory T cells. As for the study in general: T-allo10 is a Tr1-enriched, alloantigen-specific CD4 T cell product made in vitro.

TCRdb passed the reads through MiXCR, listing each CDR3 protein once. Of approximately 19,000 distinct CDR3 sequences in the sample, about 9.4% were seen once. Germline V gene lookup returns CDR1 MDHEN and CDR2 SYDVKM. The V end was cut by 1 base, the J end by 10 bases, with 8 bases between. The CDR3 runs to 12 residues. The specimen was CD4+ T cells, either the whole sample or a sorted fraction (not recorded which). V gene TRBV28 combines with J gene TRBJ1-5; D is perhaps TRBD1 (5 bases). This TCR was recovered from a human donor in good health. In DNA, the CDR3 is TGTGCCAGCAGTTTATTGGGACCTCCCCAGCATTTT. Residues: CASSLLGPPQHF.